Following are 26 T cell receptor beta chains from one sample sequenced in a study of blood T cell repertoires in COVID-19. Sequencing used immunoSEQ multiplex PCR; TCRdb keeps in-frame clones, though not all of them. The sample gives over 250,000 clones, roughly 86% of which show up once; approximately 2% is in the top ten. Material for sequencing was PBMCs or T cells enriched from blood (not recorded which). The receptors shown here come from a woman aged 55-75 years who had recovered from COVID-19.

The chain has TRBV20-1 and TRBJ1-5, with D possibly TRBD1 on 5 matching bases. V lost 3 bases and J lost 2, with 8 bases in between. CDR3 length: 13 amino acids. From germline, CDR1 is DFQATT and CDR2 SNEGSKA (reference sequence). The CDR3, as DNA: TGCAGTGCTAGTATGGGGCGCAATCAGCCCCAGCATTTT. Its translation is CSASMGRNQPQHF.

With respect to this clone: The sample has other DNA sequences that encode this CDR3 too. CDR3 DNA sequence: TGTGCCATCAGTGAGTCCGGCAGGGACTACGAGCAGTACTTC. Residues: CAISESGRDYEQYF. The chain couples TRBV10-3 to TRBJ2-7, with a tentative D call TRBD1 (5 bases). Germline CDR1 reads ENHRY; CDR2 reads SYGVKD. V lost 0 bases and J lost 3, with 9 bases in between. This CDR3 has 14 amino acids.

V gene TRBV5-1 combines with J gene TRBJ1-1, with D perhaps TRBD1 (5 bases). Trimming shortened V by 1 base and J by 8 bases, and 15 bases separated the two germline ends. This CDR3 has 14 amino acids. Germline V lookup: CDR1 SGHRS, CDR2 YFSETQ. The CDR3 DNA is TGCGCCAGCAGCTTGCAAGCTCAACAGGTAGAAGCTTTCTTT. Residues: CASSLQAQQVEAFF.

The CDR3 is CATLAGGYNEQFF. CDR3 nucleotide sequence: TGTGCCACCTTAGCGGGGGGCTACAATGAGCAGTTCTTC. J is TRBJ2-1 and V is TRBV19, with 10 nucleotides matching TRBD2. The CDR3 covers 13 residues. The trim removed 10 bases at V and 3 bases at J, leaving 3 bases unmatched. Germline loops: CDR1 LNHDA, CDR2 SQIVND (reference sequence).

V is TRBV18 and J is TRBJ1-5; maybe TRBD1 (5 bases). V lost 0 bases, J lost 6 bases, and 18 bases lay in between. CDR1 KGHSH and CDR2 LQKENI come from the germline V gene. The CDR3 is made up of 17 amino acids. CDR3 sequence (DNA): TGTGCCAGCTCACCACCGGGTGGACAAGGAAGGTCTCAGCCCCAGCATTTT. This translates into CASSPPGGQGRSQPQHF.

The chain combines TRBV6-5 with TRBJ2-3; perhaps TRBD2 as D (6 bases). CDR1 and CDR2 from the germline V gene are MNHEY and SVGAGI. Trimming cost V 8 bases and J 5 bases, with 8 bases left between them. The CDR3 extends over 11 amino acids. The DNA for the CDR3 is TGTGCCAGCGGAGGGGAAGATACGCAGTATTTT. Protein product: CASGGEDTQYF.

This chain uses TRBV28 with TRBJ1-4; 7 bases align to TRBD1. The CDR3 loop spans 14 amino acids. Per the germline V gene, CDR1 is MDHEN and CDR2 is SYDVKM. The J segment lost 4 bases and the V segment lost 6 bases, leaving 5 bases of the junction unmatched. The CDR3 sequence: CASRQGGLNEKLFF. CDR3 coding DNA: TGTGCCAGCAGGCAGGGGGGACTTAATGAAAAACTGTTTTTT. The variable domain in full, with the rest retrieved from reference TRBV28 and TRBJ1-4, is DVKVTQSSRYLVKRTGEKVFLECVQDMDHENMFWYRQDPGLGLRLIYFSYDVKMKEKGDIPEGYSVSREKKERFSLILESASTNQTSMYLCASRQGGLNEKLFFGSGTQLSVL.

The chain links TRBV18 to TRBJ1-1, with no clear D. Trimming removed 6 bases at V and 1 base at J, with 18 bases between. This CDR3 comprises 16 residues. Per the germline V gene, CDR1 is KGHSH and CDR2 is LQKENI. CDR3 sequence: CASSLVIPPSNTEAFF. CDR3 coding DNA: TGTGCCAGCTCTCTAGTCATTCCTCCATCGAACACTGAAGCTTTCTTT.

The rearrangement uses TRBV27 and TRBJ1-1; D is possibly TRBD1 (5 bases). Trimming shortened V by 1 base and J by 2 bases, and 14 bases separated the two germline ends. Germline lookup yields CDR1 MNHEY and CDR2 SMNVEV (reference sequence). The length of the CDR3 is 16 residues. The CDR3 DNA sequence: TGTGCCAGCAGTTTATGGGCAGGGCGGATTAACACTGAAGCTTTCTTT. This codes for CASSLWAGRINTEAFF.

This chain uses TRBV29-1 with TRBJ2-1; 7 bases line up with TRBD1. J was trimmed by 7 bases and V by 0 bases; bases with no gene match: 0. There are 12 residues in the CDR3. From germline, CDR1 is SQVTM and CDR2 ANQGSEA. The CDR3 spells CSVEETGNEQFF. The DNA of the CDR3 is TGCAGCGTTGAAGAGACAGGGAATGAGCAGTTCTTC.

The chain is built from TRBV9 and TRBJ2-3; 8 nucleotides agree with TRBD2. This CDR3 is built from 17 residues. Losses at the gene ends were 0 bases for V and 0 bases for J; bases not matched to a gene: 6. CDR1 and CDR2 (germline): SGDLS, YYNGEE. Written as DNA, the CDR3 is TGTGCCAGCAGCGTAGCGGGGAGCGGGAGTAGCACAGATACGCAGTATTTT. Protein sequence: CASSVAGSGSSTDTQYF.

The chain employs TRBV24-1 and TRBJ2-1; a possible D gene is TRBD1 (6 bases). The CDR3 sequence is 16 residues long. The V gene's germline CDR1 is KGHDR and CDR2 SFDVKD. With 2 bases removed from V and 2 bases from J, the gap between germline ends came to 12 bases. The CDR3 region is CATSDSTGAPYNEQFF. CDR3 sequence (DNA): TGTGCCACCAGTGATTCGACAGGCGCTCCCTACAATGAGCAGTTCTTC.

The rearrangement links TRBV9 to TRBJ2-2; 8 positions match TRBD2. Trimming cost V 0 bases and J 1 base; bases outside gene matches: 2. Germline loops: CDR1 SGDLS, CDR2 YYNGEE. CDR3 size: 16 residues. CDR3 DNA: TGTGCCAGCAGCGTAGGACTAGCGATGAACACCGGGGAGCTGTTTTTT. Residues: CASSVGLAMNTGELFF.

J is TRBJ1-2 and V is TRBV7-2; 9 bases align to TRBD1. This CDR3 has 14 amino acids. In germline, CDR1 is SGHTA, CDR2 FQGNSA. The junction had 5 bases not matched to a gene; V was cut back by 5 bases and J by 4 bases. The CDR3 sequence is CASSQDRGVYGYTF. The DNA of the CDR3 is TGTGCCAGCAGCCAGGACAGGGGTGTCTATGGCTACACCTTC.

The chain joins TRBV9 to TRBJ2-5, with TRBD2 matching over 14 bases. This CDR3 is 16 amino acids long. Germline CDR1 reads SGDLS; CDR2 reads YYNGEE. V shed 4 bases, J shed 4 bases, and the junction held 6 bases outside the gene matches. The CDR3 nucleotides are TGTGCCAGCAGCCCCCAGGGACTAGCGGGGGCAGAGACCCAGTACTTC. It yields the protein CASSPQGLAGAETQYF.

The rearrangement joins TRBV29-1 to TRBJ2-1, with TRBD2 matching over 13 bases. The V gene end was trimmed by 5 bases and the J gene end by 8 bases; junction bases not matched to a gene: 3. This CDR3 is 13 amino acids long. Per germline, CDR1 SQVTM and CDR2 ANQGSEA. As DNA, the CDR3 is TGCAGCGTTAGGACTAGCGGGAGCTATGAGCAGTTCTTC. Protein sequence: CSVRTSGSYEQFF.

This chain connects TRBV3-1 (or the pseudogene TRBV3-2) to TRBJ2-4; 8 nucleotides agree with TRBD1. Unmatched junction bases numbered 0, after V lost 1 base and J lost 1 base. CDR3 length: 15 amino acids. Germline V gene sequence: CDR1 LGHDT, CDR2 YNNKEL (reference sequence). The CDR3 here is CASSQGDRAKNIQYF. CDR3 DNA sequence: TGTGCCAGCAGCCAAGGGGACAGGGCCAAAAACATTCAGTACTTC.

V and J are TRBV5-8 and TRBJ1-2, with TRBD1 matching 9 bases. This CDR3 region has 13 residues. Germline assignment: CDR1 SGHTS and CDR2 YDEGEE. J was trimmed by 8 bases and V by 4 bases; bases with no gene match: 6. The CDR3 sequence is CASSPDRGSGYTF. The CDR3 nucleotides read TGTGCCAGCAGCCCGGACAGGGGATCCGGCTACACCTTC.

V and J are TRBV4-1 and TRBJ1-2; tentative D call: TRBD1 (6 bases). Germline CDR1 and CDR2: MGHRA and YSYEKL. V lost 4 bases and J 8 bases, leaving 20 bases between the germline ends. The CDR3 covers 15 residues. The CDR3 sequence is CASSPTAQGMGGYTF. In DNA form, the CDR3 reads TGCGCCAGCAGCCCGACCGCACAGGGAATGGGCGGCTACACCTTC.

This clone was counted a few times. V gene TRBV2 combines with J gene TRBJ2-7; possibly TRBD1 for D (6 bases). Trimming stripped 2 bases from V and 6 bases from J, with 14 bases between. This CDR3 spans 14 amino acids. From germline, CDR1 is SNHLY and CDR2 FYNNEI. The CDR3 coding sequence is TGTGCCAGCAGTGAATTCAGGGGCCCATTCGAGCAGTACTTC. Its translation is CASSEFRGPFEQYF.

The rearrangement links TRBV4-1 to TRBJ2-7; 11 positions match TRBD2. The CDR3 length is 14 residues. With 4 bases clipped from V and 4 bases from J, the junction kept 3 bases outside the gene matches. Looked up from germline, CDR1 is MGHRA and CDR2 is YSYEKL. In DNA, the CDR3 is TGCGCCAGCAGCCCCGGGACTAGCGGATACGAGCAGTACTTC. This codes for CASSPGTSGYEQYF.

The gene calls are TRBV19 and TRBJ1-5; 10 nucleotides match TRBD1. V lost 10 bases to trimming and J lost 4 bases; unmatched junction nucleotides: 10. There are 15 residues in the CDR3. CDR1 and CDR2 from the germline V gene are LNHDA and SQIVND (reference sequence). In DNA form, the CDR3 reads TGTGCCACAAGGGATTGGGACAGGGGTAATCAGCCCCAGCATTTT. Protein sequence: CATRDWDRGNQPQHF.

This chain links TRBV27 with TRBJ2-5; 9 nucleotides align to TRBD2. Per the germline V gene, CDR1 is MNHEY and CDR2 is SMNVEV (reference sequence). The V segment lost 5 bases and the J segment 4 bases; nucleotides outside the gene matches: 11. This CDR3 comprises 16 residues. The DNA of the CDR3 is TGTGCCAGCAGTCTAATACAAGCGGGAGGTCCAGAGACCCAGTACTTC. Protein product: CASSLIQAGGPETQYF.

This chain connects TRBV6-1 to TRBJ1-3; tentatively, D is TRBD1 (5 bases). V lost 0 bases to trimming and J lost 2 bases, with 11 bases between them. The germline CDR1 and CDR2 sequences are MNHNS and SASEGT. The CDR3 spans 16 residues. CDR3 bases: TGTGCCAGCAGTGAAGCGCACGGAGGGGCTGGAAACACCATATATTTT. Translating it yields CASSEAHGGAGNTIYF.

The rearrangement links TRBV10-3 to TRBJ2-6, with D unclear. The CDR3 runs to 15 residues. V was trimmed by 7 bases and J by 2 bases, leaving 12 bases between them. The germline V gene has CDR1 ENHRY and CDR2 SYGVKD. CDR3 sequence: CAITLAPPGANVLTF. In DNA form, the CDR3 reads TGTGCCATCACCTTAGCCCCTCCTGGGGCCAACGTCCTGACTTTC.

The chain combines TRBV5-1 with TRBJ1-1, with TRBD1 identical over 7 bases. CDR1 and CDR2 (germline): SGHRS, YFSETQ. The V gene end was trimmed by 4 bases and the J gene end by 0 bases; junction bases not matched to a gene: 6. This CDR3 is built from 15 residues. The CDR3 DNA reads TGCGCCAGCAGCGTCGACAGGGTTATGAACACTGAAGCTTTCTTT. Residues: CASSVDRVMNTEAFF. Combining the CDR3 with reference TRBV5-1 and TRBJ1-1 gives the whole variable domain KAGVTQTPRYLIKTRGQQVTLSCSPISGHRSVSWYQQTPGQGLQFLFEYFSETQRNKGNFPGRFSGRQFSNSRSEMNVSTLELGDSALYLCASSVDRVMNTEAFFGQGTRLTVV.